This T cell receptor (beta chain) was recovered during a study of blood T cells in healthy people across ages. Study-wide findings and caveats: Long-lived donors exceeded aged donors in naive CD4+ cells and diversity.

Unmatched junction bases numbered 10, after V lost 9 bases and J lost 4 bases. The CDR3 has 15 residues. The germline gives CDR1 SNHLY, CDR2 FYNNEI. Alongside a J-beta primer mix, a sample-barcoded 5' primer served in a second PCR lasting roughly 6 to 12 cycles. TCRdb passed the 5' RACE reads through MiXCR, listing each CDR3 protein once. Among 1.5 million to 2 million distinct CDR3 sequences listed, approximately 28% were seen once. Notes on this clonotype: What it binds is unknown.

V and J are TRBV2 and TRBJ2-3; the match to TRBD1 covers 10 bases. Sequenced: blood. The clonotype comes from a woman aged 25-40 years in good health. The CDR3 is CASSPGQGKADTQYF. CDR3 coding DNA: TGTGCCAGTTCACCGGGACAGGGGAAGGCAGATACGCAGTATTTT.